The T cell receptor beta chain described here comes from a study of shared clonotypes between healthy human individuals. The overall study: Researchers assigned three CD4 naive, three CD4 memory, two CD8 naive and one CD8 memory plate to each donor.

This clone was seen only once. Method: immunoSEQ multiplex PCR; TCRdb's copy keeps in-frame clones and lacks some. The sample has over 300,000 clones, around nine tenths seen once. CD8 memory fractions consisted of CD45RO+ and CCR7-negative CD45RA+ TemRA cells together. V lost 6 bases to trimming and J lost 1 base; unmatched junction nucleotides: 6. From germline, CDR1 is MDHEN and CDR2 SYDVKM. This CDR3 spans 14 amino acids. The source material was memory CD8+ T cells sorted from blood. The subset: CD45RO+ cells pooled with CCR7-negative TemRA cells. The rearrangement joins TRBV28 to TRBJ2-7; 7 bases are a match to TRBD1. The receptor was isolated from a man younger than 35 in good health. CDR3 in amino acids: CASRGSGQSYEQYF. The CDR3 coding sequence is TGTGCCAGCAGGGGATCGGGACAGTCCTACGAGCAGTACTTC.